These 27 T cell receptor beta chains were sequenced from one sample in a study of PD-1 blockade in classical Hodgkin lymphoma. Regarding time point: newly diagnosed, previously untreated cHL patient sample. Negative selection with magnetic separation was used to purify CD4+ T cells from thawed PBMCs. Produced via immunoSEQ multiplex PCR; TCRdb's table is partial and in-frame only. The sample has tens of thousands of clones, 90% to 95% seen once. Specimen: CD4+ T cells from blood. These receptors all stem from a human donor with classical Hodgkin lymphoma.

The chain carries TRBV5-1 and TRBJ2-3, with 9 bases that match TRBD1. Per germline, CDR1 SGHRS and CDR2 YFSETQ. J was trimmed by 2 bases and V by 0 bases; bases with no gene match: 4. The CDR3 consists of 16 residues. The CDR3 region has the DNA TGCGCCAGCAGCTTGGCCCGGACAGGGGACACAGATACGCAGTATTTT. It yields the protein CASSLARTGDTDTQYF.

This chain joins TRBV11-2 and TRBJ2-3, with TRBD1 matching 9 bases. V was clipped by 1 base and J by 3 bases; unmatched bases: 2. CDR3 size: 15 residues. Per germline, CDR1 SGHAT and CDR2 FQNNGV. The CDR3, as DNA: TGTGCCAGCAGCTTAGGGACAGGGGATACAGATACGCAGTATTTT. It translates to CASSLGTGDTDTQYF.

The V call is TRBV5-1, the J call TRBJ2-1, with TRBD1 matching over 8 bases. The CDR3 has 14 amino acids. After removal of 2 bases from V and 7 bases from J, the junction contained 5 bases not matched to a gene. The V gene's germline CDR1 is SGHRS and CDR2 YFSETQ. CDR3 bases: TGCGCCAGCAGCTTACGACAGGGGTCGAATGAGCAGTTCTTC. Translating gives CASSLRQGSNEQFF.

The genes are TRBV6-6 and TRBJ1-2; D unclear. Germline CDR1 and CDR2: MNHNY and SVGAGI (reference sequence). V lost 7 bases and J lost 7, with 10 bases in between. This CDR3 contains 11 residues. This chain's CDR3 is CASKGPGGYTF. The CDR3 bases are TGTGCCAGCAAGGGTCCCGGTGGCTACACCTTC.

This clone occurred once. V and J are TRBV7-9 and TRBJ2-7; possibly TRBD1 for D (5 bases). CDR1 is SEHNR, CDR2 FQNEAQ, per germline (reference sequence). V gave up 0 bases and J gave up 2 bases, with 8 bases separating them. CDR3 length: 14 residues. The CDR3 sequence: CASSLAGATYEQYF. As DNA, the CDR3 is TGTGCCAGCAGCTTAGCAGGGGCAACCTACGAGCAGTACTTC. Complete variable domain (other parts from reference TRBV7-9 and TRBJ2-7): DTGVSQNPRHKITKRGQNVTFRCDPISEHNRLYWYRQTLGQGPEFLTYFQNEAQLEKSRLLSDRFSAERPKGSFSTLEIQRTEQGDSAMYLCASSLAGATYEQYFGPGTRLTVT.

The chain has TRBV5-6 and TRBJ1-2; D ambiguous. Trimming stripped 1 base from V and 2 bases from J, with 12 bases between. CDR1 SGHDT and CDR2 YYEEEE come from the germline V gene. The CDR3 spans 15 residues. CDR3 region: CASSLSEERNYGYTF. The CDR3 bases are TGTGCCAGCAGCTTGTCGGAAGAACGAAACTATGGCTACACCTTC.

This CDR3 reads CASSLRTTTEAFF. Here the CDR3 DNA reads TGTGCCAGCAGCCTTCGGACGACCACTGAAGCTTTCTTT. This chain uses TRBV14 with TRBJ1-1; D gene ambiguous. The CDR3 extends over 13 amino acids. The germline CDR1 and CDR2 sequences are SGHDN and FVKESK. Trimming stripped 4 bases from V and 4 bases from J, with 10 bases between.

The chain recombines TRBV10-3 with TRBJ2-3; 9 bases map to TRBD2. This CDR3 is built from 16 residues. The V gene end was trimmed by 10 bases and the J gene end by 2 bases; junction bases not matched to a gene: 13. Looked up from germline, CDR1 is ENHRY and CDR2 is SYGVKD. The CDR3 coding sequence is TGTGCCACGAACCGTGCCGTAGCGGGAGCCACAGATACGCAGTATTTT. Protein sequence: CATNRAVAGATDTQYF.

This chain uses TRBV6-4 with TRBJ2-3; 8 bases map to TRBD2. CDR3 length: 16 residues. Germline V gives CDR1 MRHNA, CDR2 SNTAGT. J lost 3 bases, V lost 8 bases, and 13 bases had no gene match. CDR3 amino acids: CASSMVAGSVTDTQYF. Here the CDR3 DNA reads TGTGCCAGCTCCATGGTAGCGGGATCGGTAACAGATACGCAGTATTTT.

The rearrangement joins TRBV5-1 to TRBJ2-3, with TRBD1 matching 7 bases. The CDR3 is made up of 14 amino acids. CDR1 and CDR2 (germline): SGHRS, YFSETQ. J lost 2 bases, V lost 4 bases, and 4 bases had no gene match. DNA for the CDR3: TGCGCCAGCAGCCAGGGACAGATCACAGATACGCAGTATTTT. It is translated as CASSQGQITDTQYF.

This rearrangement joins TRBV18 to TRBJ1-1; D may be TRBD1 (6 bases). This CDR3 has 17 residues. Germline CDR1 reads KGHSH; CDR2 reads LQKENI. V was clipped by 5 bases and J by 1 base, with 20 bases between them. The CDR3 nucleotides are TGTGCCAGCTCAACCGGACAGCCCTCGTTTACGAACACTGAAGCTTTCTTT. Residues: CASSTGQPSFTNTEAFF.

The chain is built from TRBV4-3 and TRBJ2-3; TRBD2 agrees at 12 bases. This CDR3 spans 19 amino acids. Germline V gene data show CDR1 as LGHNA and CDR2 as YSLEER. J lost 3 bases, V lost 0 bases, and 10 bases had no gene match. DNA for the CDR3: TGCGCCAGCAGCCAAGAAGGTGCCGCTAGCGGGGGGGTAACAGATACGCAGTATTTT. Its translation is CASSQEGAASGGVTDTQYF.

V gene TRBV14 combines with J gene TRBJ2-7, with a possible D match to TRBD1 (5 bases). This CDR3 is built from 14 residues. The germline CDR1 and CDR2 sequences are SGHDN and FVKESK. V lost 4 bases, J lost 5 bases, and 15 bases lay in between. CDR3 in amino acids: CASSPSTVSDEQYF. The CDR3 DNA reads as TGTGCCAGCAGCCCATCGACAGTGTCGGACGAGCAGTACTTC.

J is TRBJ2-7 and V is TRBV5-6; TRBD1 or TRBD2 may be the D gene (5 bases each). Germline CDR1 and CDR2: SGHDT and YYEEEE. This CDR3 is built from 14 residues. The germline V and J ends were trimmed by 4 bases and 4 bases, with 15 bases remaining between them. CDR3: CASSLRMGDYEQYF. DNA of the CDR3: TGTGCCAGCAGCCTCCGGATGGGGGATTACGAGCAGTACTTC.

The chain uses TRBV5-1 and TRBJ1-3, with a possible D match to TRBD1 (5 bases). Trimming left V 0 bases short and J 3 bases short, with 19 bases between. The V gene's germline CDR1 is SGHRS and CDR2 YFSETQ. CDR3 length equals 18 residues. Here the CDR3 DNA reads TGCGCCAGCAGCTTGGCTACGGGGGGAGGCTTCCTTGGAAACACCATATATTTT. Translating it yields CASSLATGGGFLGNTIYF.

The rearrangement uses TRBV29-1 and TRBJ2-5; no clear D gene. CDR1 is SQVTM and CDR2 is ANQGSEA in the germline V gene. V lost 4 bases and J 1 base, leaving 7 bases between the germline ends. The CDR3 consists of 12 residues. The CDR3 region is CSVVPAQETQYF. The CDR3 nucleotides read TGCAGCGTTGTTCCAGCCCAAGAGACCCAGTACTTC.

V gene TRBV6-5 combines with J gene TRBJ1-2, with D possibly TRBD1 on 6 matching bases. Germline assignment: CDR1 MNHEY and CDR2 SVGAGI. The ends were cut back, 6 bases at V and 8 bases at J, with 19 bases in the middle. The CDR3 is made up of 14 amino acids. As DNA, the CDR3 is TGTGCCAGCAGCCCAGGGGTTCCAGCAAGAGGCTACACCTTC. It is translated as CASSPGVPARGYTF.

The chain recombines TRBV5-5 with TRBJ2-1; D gene ambiguous. The germline CDR1 and CDR2 sequences are SGHKS and YYEKEE (reference sequence). The CDR3 is made up of 15 amino acids. Trimming cost V 0 bases and J 2 bases, with 9 bases left between them. CDR3 sequence reads: CASSLAPFPYNEQFF. Written as DNA, the CDR3 is TGTGCCAGCAGCTTGGCGCCGTTTCCCTACAATGAGCAGTTCTTC.

This clone occurred once. V is TRBV6-1 and J is TRBJ2-5; D is unclear. The CDR3 runs 14 residues. Trimming stripped 7 bases from V and 7 bases from J, with 19 bases between. The germline V gene has CDR1 MNHNS and CDR2 SASEGT. The CDR3 nucleotides read TGTGCCAGCACACTAAGCTGGGATACGGGGACCCAGTACTTC. Its translation is CASTLSWDTGTQYF.

This chain links TRBV9 with TRBJ2-2; tentatively, D is TRBD1 (6 bases). The germline gives CDR1 SGDLS, CDR2 YYNGEE. V lost 7 bases, J lost 4 bases, and 14 bases lay in between. The CDR3 covers 14 residues. The CDR3 sequence is CASASGVGTGELFF. The CDR3 nucleotides read TGTGCCAGCGCGTCAGGGGTAGGCACCGGGGAGCTGTTTTTT. The whole variable domain, remainder taken from reference TRBV9 and TRBJ2-2, is DSGVTQTPKHLITATGQRVTLRCSPRSGDLSVYWYQQSLDQGLQFLIQYYNGEERAKGNILERFSAQQFPDLHSELNLSSLELGDSALYFCASASGVGTGELFFGEGSRLTVL.

The chain has TRBV2 and TRBJ2-4; perhaps TRBD2 as D (6 bases). V was shortened by 7 bases and J by 8 bases, with 15 bases between the two germline ends. Germline CDR1 and CDR2: SNHLY and FYNNEI. CDR3 length: 13 amino acids. The DNA for the CDR3 is TGTGCCAGCACGGGCGTCGGAGGGGACATTCAGTACTTC. Its translation: CASTGVGGDIQYF.

This chain joins TRBV15 and TRBJ2-4; TRBD2 matches at 8 bases. The junction had 16 bases not matched to a gene; V was cut back by 2 bases and J by 1 base. This CDR3 has 20 residues. Germline V CDR1 and CDR2: LNHNV, YYDKDF (reference sequence). CDR3 bases: TGTGCCACCAGCAGACCCCCCCCAGCGGGAGAGGGGGGGGCCAAAAACATTCAGTACTTC. This translates into CATSRPPPAGEGGAKNIQYF.

The chain employs TRBV4-2 and TRBJ2-5, with D tentatively TRBD2 (7 bases). The CDR3 loop spans 16 amino acids. Germline-derived CDR1 and CDR2 are LGHNA and YNFKEQ. V dropped 4 bases and J dropped 5 bases, with 20 bases sitting between them. CDR3: CASSLSIGGGEETQYF. In nucleotides, the CDR3 is TGTGCCAGCAGCCTGTCCATTGGGGGGGGCGAGGAGACCCAGTACTTC.

This chain links TRBV6-5 with TRBJ1-4, with D tentatively TRBD1 (5 bases). The germline V and J ends were trimmed by 6 bases and 5 bases, with 13 bases remaining between them. Germline CDR1 MNHEY, CDR2 SVGAGI. The CDR3 sequence is 14 residues long. The CDR3 protein is CASRFSYRNEKLFF. The CDR3 DNA reads as TGTGCCAGCAGATTTTCGTACAGGAATGAAAAACTGTTTTTT.

This chain connects TRBV4-3 to TRBJ2-3; D may be TRBD1 (6 bases). V was trimmed by 0 bases and J by 2 bases, leaving 15 bases between them. The CDR3 runs 17 residues. The germline gives CDR1 LGHNA, CDR2 YSLEER. The CDR3 spells CASSQESLGQLTDTQYF. The CDR3 DNA follows: TGCGCCAGCAGCCAAGAGTCTCTAGGACAGCTCACAGATACGCAGTATTTT.

This clone was recorded once. The genes are TRBV28 and TRBJ2-3; D unresolved. Trimming removed 2 bases from V and 3 bases from J, with 12 bases in between. The germline V gene has CDR1 MDHEN and CDR2 SYDVKM. There are 15 residues in the CDR3. The CDR3 nucleotides read TGTGCCAGCAGTTTAGCGTCCTACCAGACAGATACGCAGTATTTT. It yields the protein CASSLASYQTDTQYF.

V and J are TRBV10-3 and TRBJ2-5; D gene uncertain. The length of the CDR3 is 16 residues. The germline V gene has CDR1 ENHRY and CDR2 SYGVKD. The V gene lost 0 bases and the J gene lost 5 bases, with 16 bases spanning the gap. CDR3: CAISESGPPFEETQYF. Here the CDR3 DNA reads TGTGCCATCAGTGAGTCAGGACCCCCCTTTGAGGAGACCCAGTACTTC.